Shown below are 3 T cell receptor beta chains from a single sample sequenced in a study of cytomegalovirus exposure and HLA in healthy donors. With 60 Vbeta and 13 Jbeta primers, the PCR was carried out. Some clones are missing from TCRdb's copy, which holds only in-frame ones; the method was immunoSEQ multiplex PCR. The table has about 240,000 clones, roughly 82% seen once. The sample consisted of PBMCs. These receptors were obtained from a woman aged 40 to 50 in good health and CMV-seropositive.

The J gene is TRBJ2-2, the V gene TRBV5-1, with D possibly matching TRBD1 (5 bases). CDR3 length equals 15 residues. Germline CDR1 is SGHRS and CDR2 is YFSETQ. V was shortened by 5 bases and J by 4 bases, with 15 bases between the two germline ends. CDR3 nucleotides: TGCGCCAGCAGTTATACTGACAGACCCACCGGGGAGCTGTTTTTT. Translation: CASSYTDRPTGELFF.

The gene calls are TRBV7-9 and TRBJ2-3, with unresolved D. CDR1 is SEHNR, CDR2 FQNEAQ, per germline (reference sequence). The CDR3 contains 15 residues. V dropped 5 bases and J dropped 0 bases, with 12 bases sitting between them. The CDR3 protein is CASSLQRSSTDTQYF. Written as DNA, the CDR3 is TGTGCCAGCAGCCTACAGAGATCTAGCACAGATACGCAGTATTTT.

This clone was seen a few times. The chain joins TRBV6-6 to TRBJ1-4; possibly TRBD1 for D (5 bases). V lost 6 bases to trimming and J lost 10 bases, with 12 bases between them. This CDR3 comprises 12 residues. Germline CDR1 reads MNHNY; CDR2 reads SVGAGI (reference sequence). Written as DNA, the CDR3 is TGTGCCAGCAGCCGCGCGGGGGGAAAACTGTTTTTT. Translation: CASSRAGGKLFF.